The rows below give T cell receptor beta chains drawn from one sample of a study of cytomegalovirus exposure and HLA in healthy donors. Profiled with immunoSEQ multiplex PCR; TCRdb holds only in-frame clones, not every one. In the table there are fewer than 200,000 clones, about 80% of which are singletons. Sequenced: PBMCs. These receptors all stem from a man aged 25 to 40 in good health and CMV-seronegative. The CDR3 runs from the conserved cysteine through the conserved F or W. D genes are given only for firm matches. For some rows the clone size is stated as once, few or many, or as a class when expanded; others skip it.

- TRBJ2-7 TRBV6-5 - 14 TGTGCCAGCAGTTACAACAGGGAAGGAGGCGAGCAGTACTTC CASSYNREGGEQYF
- TRBJ2-5 TRBV10-3 TRBD2 14 TGTGCCATCAGTGACCTAGCGGCGGAAGAGACCCAGTACTTC CAISDLAAEETQYF
- TRBJ1-1 TRBV27 - 13 TGTGCCAGCAGTTTGGGGAGATCCACTGAAGCTTTCTTT CASSLGRSTEAFF
- TRBJ2-5 TRBV18 TRBD2 19 TGTGCCAGCTCACCACGGAGCCTAGCGGGAGGGATCGGCCAAGAGACCCAGTACTTC CASSPRSLAGGIGQETQYF
- TRBJ2-2 TRBV11-3 TRBD2 16 TGTGCCAGCAGGGGGGGACTAGCGGGAGGAACCGGGGAGCTGTTTTTT CASRGGLAGGTGELFF
- TRBJ2-7 TRBV6-5 TRBD1 14 TGTGCCAGCAGTTCCGGACAGGGGAAGAACGAGCAGTACTTC CASSSGQGKNEQYF
- TRBJ1-2 TRBV7-9 - 11 TGTGCCAGCAGCCGTAACTATGGCTACACCTTC CASSRNYGYTF
- TRBJ2-7 TRBV7-2 TRBD1 14 TGTGCCAGCAGCTTAAGGGGACAGCACTACGAGCAGTACTTC CASSLRGQHYEQYF
- TRBJ2-7 TRBV6-5 TRBD2 15 TGTGCCAGCAGTTACCAGCGGGACCCCTCCTACGAGCAGTACTTC CASSYQRDPSYEQYF
few TRBJ1-5 TRBV28 - 16 TGTGCCAGCAGTTTATATTCCCCCACGAGGGAGCAGCCCCAGCATTTT CASSLYSPTREQPQHF
few TRBJ1-4 TRBV6-1 TRBD1 15 TGTGCCAGTGAGAATACCAGGGGGACTAATGAAAAACTGTTTTTT CASENTRGTNEKLFF
- TRBJ2-3 TRBV7-9 TRBD2 15 TGTGCCAGCAGCTTAGGAATTAGCGGGAGCGATACGCAGTATTTT CASSLGISGSDTQYF
- TRBJ1-4 TRBV2 TRBD1 14 TGTGCCAGCAGTGAAGAAGGACAGGCCCCTGGGCTGTTTTTT CASSEEGQAPGLFF
- TRBJ1-6 TRBV20-1 - 10 TGCAGTGCTGAGAATTCACCCCTCCACTTT CSAENSPLHF
- TRBJ2-5 TRBV6-5 - 15 TGTGCCAGCAGTCAACGGCCTACGGGGAGTCAGACCCAGTACTTC CASSQRPTGSQTQYF
- TRBJ2-7 TRBV5-5 TRBD1 16 TGTGCCAGCAGCCCTCCCGGGACAGCGATGATCTACGAGCAGTACTTC CASSPPGTAMIYEQYF
- TRBJ1-2 TRBV28 TRBD1 16 TGTGCCAGCAGTTTACGAACTCCGGGACAGGGCTTTGGCTACACCTTC CASSLRTPGQGFGYTF
few TRBJ2-2 TRBV30 - 15 TGTGCCTGGAGCGAGGGTGGTCTGGACACCGGGGAGCTGTTTTTT CAWSEGGLDTGELFF
few TRBJ1-5 TRBV16 - 15 TGTGCCAGCAGCCAATCGGGGGCAGCCAATCAGCCCCAGCATTTT CASSQSGAANQPQHF
few TRBJ2-1 TRBV19 TRBD2 18 TGTGCCAGTAGTCCTCATCGGGCTAGCGGGAGTAACTTGAATGAGCAGTTCTTC CASSPHRASGSNLNEQFF
once TRBJ2-5 TRBV30 - 15 TGTGCCTGGAATAAAGGAGGGACAGTCCAAGAGACCCAGTACTTC CAWNKGGTVQETQYF
- TRBJ2-7 TRBV7-9 - 11 TGTGCCAGCAGCTCTAGACTAGAGCAGTACTTC CASSSRLEQYF
few TRBJ1-2 TRBV9 TRBD1 14 TGTGCCAGCAGCGTCGGCAGGGGGGTATATGGCTACACCTTC CASSVGRGVYGYTF
- TRBJ2-3 TRBV5-1 TRBD1 15 TGCGCCAGCAGTCGGACAGGGGTGGGCACAGATACGCAGTATTTT CASSRTGVGTDTQYF
- TRBJ2-3 TRBV7-3 TRBD2 14 TGTGCCAGCAGCTTCGCGGGAGTCACAGATACGCAGTATTTT CASSFAGVTDTQYF
- TRBJ2-7 TRBV28 TRBD2 16 TGTGCCAGCAGTTTATTGCGGCTAGCGGGAGGATATGAGCAGTACTTC CASSLLRLAGGYEQYF
- TRBJ2-1 TRBV5-1 - 14 TGCGCCAGCAGCCAAACTGTCACCTACAATGAGCAGTTCTTC CASSQTVTYNEQFF
- TRBJ1-1 TRBV5-4 TRBD1 13 TGTGCCAGCAGCCAGGGGACAGGGATAGAAGCTTTCTTT CASSQGTGIEAFF
- TRBJ1-1 TRBV30 - 16 TGTGCCTGGACCACCCGGGGGGGGTCCGGGAACACTGAAGCTTTCTTT CAWTTRGGSGNTEAFF
once TRBJ1-4 TRBV27 - 13 TGTGCCAGCAGTAAGCCAGGGTCGGATACACTGTTTTTT CASSKPGSDTLFF
- TRBJ2-7 TRBV5-6 TRBD1 16 TGTGCCAGCAGCTTCTGGGCCCCGGGACAGGGCTACGAGCAGTACTTC CASSFWAPGQGYEQYF
- TRBJ2-3 TRBV7-9 TRBD2 15 TGTGCCAGCAGCGACAGCGGGGGAGTCACAGATACGCAGTATTTT CASSDSGGVTDTQYF